Given below is one TCR beta chain in context. This entry comes from a study of blood T cells in healthy people across ages. For the second PCR, which ran for roughly 6 to 12 cycles, a sample-barcoded 5' primer and a J-beta primer mix were used. MiXCR was run by TCRdb on the 5' RACE reads, yielding one entry per CDR3 protein. Of around 580,000 distinct CDR3 sequences detected, roughly 48% appear once; the ten largest clones hold 20% to 25%. CDR1 and CDR2 from the germline V gene are DFQATT and SNEGSKA (reference sequence). The CDR3 sequence is 15 residues long. Trimming cost V 6 bases and J 0 bases, with 15 bases left between them.

The chain links TRBV20-1 to TRBJ2-1, with D perhaps TRBD1 (5 bases). The sample comprised blood. The source of this sequence is a man aged 80 or over in good health. DNA for the CDR3: TGCAGTGCGCCGGCCAGACAGAGCTCCTACAATGAGCAGTTCTTC. As protein: CSAPARQSSYNEQFF.